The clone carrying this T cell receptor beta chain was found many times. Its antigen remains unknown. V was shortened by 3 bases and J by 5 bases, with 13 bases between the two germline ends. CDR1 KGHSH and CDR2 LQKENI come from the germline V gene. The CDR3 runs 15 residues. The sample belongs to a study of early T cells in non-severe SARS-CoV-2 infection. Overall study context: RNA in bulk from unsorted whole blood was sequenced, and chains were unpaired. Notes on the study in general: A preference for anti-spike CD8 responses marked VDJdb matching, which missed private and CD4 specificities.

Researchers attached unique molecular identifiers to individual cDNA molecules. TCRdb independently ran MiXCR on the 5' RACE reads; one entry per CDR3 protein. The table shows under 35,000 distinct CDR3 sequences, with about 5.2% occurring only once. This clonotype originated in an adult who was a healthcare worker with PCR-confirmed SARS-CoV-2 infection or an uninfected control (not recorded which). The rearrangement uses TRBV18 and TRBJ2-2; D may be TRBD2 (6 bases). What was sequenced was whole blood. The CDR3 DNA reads TGTGCCAGCTCACCTTGGACTATAGGTACCGGGGAGCTGTTTTTT. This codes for CASSPWTIGTGELFF.